This TCR beta chain was sequenced in a study of OX40 agonist ivuxolimab in advanced cancers. For the study in its entirety: Ivuxolimab, which targeted the costimulatory receptor OX40 (CD134), was an agonistic, fully human IgG2 monoclonal antibody. Intravenous ivuxolimab was administered to patients every 2 weeks at six dose levels: 0.01, 0.1, 0.3, 1.5, 3 and 10 mg/kg. Of the roughly 50 dose-escalation patients, hepatocellular carcinoma was present in around 19, melanoma in some 15, renal cell carcinoma in 9 and head and neck cancer in 9. The dose-escalation cohort was 82.7% male with a mean age of 60 years, ranging from roughly 20 to 80. Patients were allowed to have had prior anti-PD-1, anti-PD-L1 or anti-CTLA-4 therapy, and roughly two fifths of the dose-escalation patients had been treated with checkpoint inhibitors. Partial responses occurred in three dose-escalation patients: two with cutaneous melanoma and one with hepatocellular carcinoma. Peripheral TCRbeta sequencing was intended to test whether TCR sequence diversity was altered and clonal T-cell expansion was caused by ivuxolimab. The paper covers the monotherapy dose-escalation part of the phase I ivuxolimab trial, which included N of about 50 patients. The study at large found these results: After ivuxolimab, more expanded clones were found on average in CD8+ T cells than in CD4+ T cells. The antigen specificity of the peripheral T cells that underwent clonal expansion was not determined. Clonal expansion of both CD4+ and CD8+ blood T cells was observed from baseline to week 6 at doses 0.1 to 3.0 mg/kg. Low levels of normalized T-cell clonal expansion were also seen in some patients who did not respond. Partial responders in the 0.1-3.0 mg/kg groups had among the lowest normalized peripheral clonal expansion, especially among CD8+ T cells.

Genomic DNA was extracted from sorted cells for sequencing of the TCRbeta CDR3 region. TCRbeta CDR3 regions were sequenced using the immunoSEQ Assay. As stored in TCRdb, this immuneACCESS dataset retains in-frame rearrangements with V and J assigned. A fraction of the clones does not appear; measured against another copy, unresolved V genes explain less than half of the discrepancy, and the remainder lacks a known reason. This sample lists approximately 10,000 clones; roughly nine tenths were detected once. The ten most abundant clones make up 9.5% to 15% of the sample. This clone was seen just once. Its antigen remains unidentified. Base qualities were left out, and no much larger clone turns up one base away. For CDR1 and CDR2, the germline V gene lists MDHEN and SYDVKM. From cysteine to phenylalanine, the CDR3 is 16 amino acids long. Only the CDR3 part of the read is kept: 48 bases, read in frame from the first base. V was cut back by 9 bases and J by 0 bases, leaving a gap of 18 bases between them.

Patients with a history of autoimmune disease or receiving systemic immunosuppression were excluded from the trial. Peripheral blood for TCR sequencing was drawn from every dose cohort at baseline, at cycle 4 day 1 and at cycle 7 day 1. Samples were obtained from an open-label, multicenter, first-in-human phase I dose-escalation trial of ivuxolimab. Adults with locally advanced or metastatic head and neck squamous cell, hepatocellular, melanoma or renal cell carcinoma were enrolled in the trial. Before TCR sequencing, CD4+ T cells and CD8+ T cells from peripheral blood were sorted into separate populations.

The sequence was collected from an adult with an advanced solid tumor such as melanoma, head and neck, liver or kidney cancer. The chain links TRBV28 with TRBJ1-5; a weak D assignment points to TRBD1 (6 bases agree). The specimen comprised CD4+ or CD8+ T cells sorted from blood, sampled in a trial of the OX40 agonist ivuxolimab. The CDR3 corresponds to CARVEGGVYSNQPQHF. The nucleotide sequence reads TGTGCCAGGGTTGAGGGGGGTGTATATAGCAATCAGCCCCAGCATTTT.